This T cell receptor beta chain is from a study of blood T cell repertoires in COVID-19. Assay: immunoSEQ multiplex PCR; the TCRdb copy retains only in-frame clones and omits some. The sample has just under 300,000 clones, around 86% seen once. Germline CDR1 and CDR2: KGHSH and LQKENI. Trimming removed 3 bases at V and 6 bases at J, with 21 bases between. This CDR3 comprises 16 residues. What was sequenced was peripheral blood. The TCR was taken from a man between 65 and 79 years old with acute or convalescent COVID-19. The V and J genes are TRBV18 and TRBJ2-7; D perhaps matches TRBD2 (6 bases). CDR3 coding DNA: TGTGCCAGCTCACCGGCGGGGCGGGGTGTTGGGGGCGAGCAGTACTTC. Its protein is CASSPAGRGVGGEQYF.